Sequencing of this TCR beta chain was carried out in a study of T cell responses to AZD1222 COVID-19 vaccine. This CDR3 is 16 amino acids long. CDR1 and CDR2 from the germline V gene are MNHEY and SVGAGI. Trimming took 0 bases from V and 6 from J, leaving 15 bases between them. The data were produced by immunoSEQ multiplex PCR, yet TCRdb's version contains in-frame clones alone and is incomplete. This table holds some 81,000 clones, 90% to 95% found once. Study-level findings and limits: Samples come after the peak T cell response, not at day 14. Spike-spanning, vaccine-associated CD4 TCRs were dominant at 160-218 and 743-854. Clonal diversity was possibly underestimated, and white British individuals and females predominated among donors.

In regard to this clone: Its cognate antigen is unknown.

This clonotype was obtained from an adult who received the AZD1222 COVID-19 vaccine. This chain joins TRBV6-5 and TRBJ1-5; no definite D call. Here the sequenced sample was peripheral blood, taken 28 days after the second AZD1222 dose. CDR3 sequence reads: CASSYSRRVNPQPQHF. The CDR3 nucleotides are TGTGCCAGCAGTTACTCGAGAAGGGTCAACCCTCAGCCCCAGCATTTT.